This T cell receptor (beta chain) was documented in a study of OX40 agonist ivuxolimab in advanced cancers. For the study at large: Of the participants, 40% had some prior anti-PD-1, anti-PD-L1 or anti-CTLA-4 therapy, which was allowed.

This table comes from immunoSEQ multiplex PCR, and its TCRdb copy is limited to in-frame clones, with some not included. The sample has just over 90,000 clones, approximately 94% seen once; the top ten hold 2% to 3%. The CDR3 has 16 residues. Trimming took off 5 bases at V and 5 bases at J, with 19 bases between the two ends. Germline V gene data show CDR1 as SGHVS and CDR2 as FQNEAQ. Concerning this clone itself: What it binds is unknown.

Study results and limitations: Mean expanded clone counts were higher in CD8+ than CD4+ T cells. Undetermined was the antigen specificity of the expanded peripheral T cells. At 0.1 to 3.0 mg/kg and by week 6, clonal expansion occurred in CD4+ and CD8+ blood T cells.

The J gene is TRBJ1-5, the V gene TRBV7-8; tentative D call: TRBD1 (6 bases). The source was CD4+ or CD8+ T cells sorted from blood, collected in a trial of the OX40 agonist ivuxolimab. The TCR sequence derives from an adult with an advanced solid tumor such as melanoma, head and neck, liver or kidney cancer. The CDR3 sequence is CASSPSRGGGYQPQHF. In DNA form, the CDR3 reads TGTGCCAGCAGCCCGTCCCGGGGGGGCGGTTATCAGCCCCAGCATTTT.